The 29 T cell receptor beta chains in this list originate from one sample, sequenced in a study of shared clonotypes between healthy human individuals. Profiled with immunoSEQ multiplex PCR; TCRdb holds only in-frame clones, not every one. Of roughly 1.4 million clones listed, just under 99% are singletons. The sequencing sample was made of naive CD4+ T cells sorted from blood. Subset indicated: CD45RA+ positively selected. These receptors all stem from a man aged 30-40 years in good health.

The V and J genes are TRBV6-5 and TRBJ2-3, with D possibly TRBD2 on 5 matching bases. CDR3 length equals 15 residues. Deletions cut 0 bases from V and 1 base from J, with 8 bases between. Germline V CDR1 and CDR2: MNHEY, SVGAGI. CDR3 residues: CASSYSRAGTDTQYF. CDR3 sequence (DNA): TGTGCCAGCAGTTACTCGAGGGCAGGCACAGATACGCAGTATTTT.

The gene calls are TRBV6-5 and TRBJ2-7; 9 bases are shared with TRBD1. J lost 6 bases, V lost 5 bases, and 8 bases had no gene match. The CDR3 has 14 residues. Germline CDR1 reads MNHEY; CDR2 reads SVGAGI. The CDR3 reads CASSITGQGSEQYF. For the CDR3, the DNA is TGTGCCAGCAGTATTACGGGACAGGGAAGCGAGCAGTACTTC.

The chain combines TRBV7-8 with TRBJ2-5; D possibly corresponds to TRBD2 (6 bases). The CDR3 is 14 amino acids. CDR1 is SGHVS and CDR2 is FQNEAQ in the germline V gene. With 6 bases removed from V and 4 bases from J, the gap between germline ends came to 15 bases. The CDR3 sequence: CASREGFMGETQYF. The CDR3 DNA reads TGTGCCAGCAGGGAGGGGTTTATGGGAGAGACCCAGTACTTC.

The chain uses TRBV5-4 and TRBJ1-1; the D is unclear. The CDR3 spans 13 residues. Germline CDR1 SGHNT, CDR2 YYREEE (reference sequence). The V end lost 0 bases, the J end lost 6 bases, and 9 bases lay between the germline ends. CDR3 DNA sequence: TGTGCCAGCAGCTTGGGGAGGGTCGCTGAAGCTTTCTTT. Its translation: CASSLGRVAEAFF.

The V call is TRBV27, the J call TRBJ2-1; 9 positions match TRBD2. Germline CDR1 is MNHEY and CDR2 is SMNVEV (reference sequence). This CDR3 has 17 amino acids. V lost 6 bases, J lost 7 bases, and 16 bases stayed unmatched. The CDR3 sequence is CASSHSGLAGKTNEQFF. The CDR3 bases are TGTGCCAGCAGCCACTCAGGTCTAGCGGGAAAAACTAATGAGCAGTTCTTC.

V is TRBV6-5 and J is TRBJ1-2; tentative D call: TRBD1 (6 bases). Trimming left V 6 bases short and J 7 bases short, with 21 bases between. The CDR3 length is 15 residues. Germline V CDR1 and CDR2: MNHEY, SVGAGI. CDR3 protein: CASSQVGGWVAGYTF. CDR3 in DNA: TGTGCCAGCAGCCAAGTAGGGGGTTGGGTAGCTGGCTACACCTTC.

This chain joins TRBV5-1 and TRBJ2-7; TRBD2 might be the D (5 bases). Germline CDR1 is SGHRS and CDR2 is YFSETQ. V dropped 0 bases and J dropped 5 bases, with 12 bases sitting between them. The CDR3 extends over 14 amino acids. This CDR3 reads CASSLVQEVDEQYF. The CDR3 DNA reads TGCGCCAGCAGCTTGGTTCAGGAGGTCGACGAGCAGTACTTC.

This rearrangement joins TRBV15 to TRBJ2-1, with D hard to call. Germline-derived CDR1 and CDR2 are LNHNV and YYDKDF (reference sequence). The CDR3 has 13 amino acids. V dropped 7 bases and J dropped 5 bases, with 12 bases sitting between them. The CDR3 nucleotides read TGTGCCACCAATGGTATCACTCACAATGAGCAGTTCTTC. Residues: CATNGITHNEQFF. Filled out from reference TRBV15 and TRBJ2-1, the complete variable domain reads DAMVIQNPRYQVTQFGKPVTLSCSQTLNHNVMYWYQQKSSQAPKLLFHYYDKDFNNEADTPDNFQSRRPNTSFCFLDIRSPGLGDTAMYLCATNGITHNEQFFGPGTRLTVL.

The chain uses TRBV9 and TRBJ2-3, with 7 positions matching TRBD2. The J segment lost 3 bases and the V segment lost 7 bases, leaving 14 bases of the junction unmatched. Looked up from germline, CDR1 is SGDLS and CDR2 is YYNGEE. The length of the CDR3 is 16 residues. CDR3 sequence reads: CASSQIPGGRTDTQYF. Written as DNA, the CDR3 is TGTGCCAGCTCCCAAATCCCGGGGGGAAGGACAGATACGCAGTATTTT.

The DNA for the CDR3 is TGCAGCGTTGGGGCGCGACGAGGAACTAATGAAAAACTGTTTTTT. Translation gives CSVGARRGTNEKLFF. The genes are TRBV29-1 and TRBJ1-4, with D hard to call. CDR1 and CDR2 (germline): SQVTM, ANQGSEA. CDR3 length: 15 residues. Trimming stripped 4 bases from V and 1 base from J, with 13 bases between.

This chain links TRBV5-1 with TRBJ2-7; TRBD2 aligns across 14 bases. The CDR3 has 16 amino acids. Germline V CDR1 and CDR2: SGHRS, YFSETQ. Trimming removed 4 bases from V and 4 bases from J; junction bases left unmatched: 7. Written as DNA, the CDR3 is TGCGCCAGCAGCCCGGAGACTAGCGGGAGGGCTTACGAGCAGTACTTC. Protein sequence: CASSPETSGRAYEQYF.

This chain connects TRBV9 to TRBJ2-3, with TRBD2 matching over 7 bases. CDR3 length: 17 amino acids. The junction had 13 bases not matched to a gene; V was cut back by 4 bases and J by 2 bases. Germline values: CDR1 SGDLS, CDR2 YYNGEE. The CDR3 coding sequence is TGTGCCAGCAGCCCTACTGTTTCGCGGGGGTTCACAGATACGCAGTATTTT. Its protein product is CASSPTVSRGFTDTQYF.

This chain connects TRBV28 to TRBJ2-7; no reliable D call. Per germline, CDR1 MDHEN and CDR2 SYDVKM. The V end lost 4 bases, the J end lost 9 bases, and 13 bases lay between the germline ends. This CDR3 has 12 residues. The CDR3 DNA is TGTGCCAGCAGTTCCCCGGAGCCCGTGCAGTACTTC. Protein: CASSSPEPVQYF.

The chain carries TRBV7-9 and TRBJ2-2, with D perhaps matching TRBD2 (6 bases). The germline V gene has CDR1 SEHNR and CDR2 FQNEAQ (reference sequence). CDR3 length: 13 amino acids. V lost 5 bases, J lost 7 bases, and 11 bases lay in between. CDR3 loop: CASSRPGLGELFF. The CDR3 DNA is TGTGCCAGCAGCCGTCCGGGACTCGGGGAGCTGTTTTTT. The complete variable domain, with remaining parts taken from reference TRBV7-9 and TRBJ2-2, reads DTGVSQNPRHKITKRGQNVTFRCDPISEHNRLYWYRQTLGQGPEFLTYFQNEAQLEKSRLLSDRFSAERPKGSFSTLEIQRTEQGDSAMYLCASSRPGLGELFFGEGSRLTVL.

The chain recombines TRBV2 with TRBJ2-6; TRBD2 is a possible D gene (5 bases). The ends were cut back, 3 bases at V and 2 bases at J, with 23 bases in the middle. This CDR3 region has 20 residues. Per germline, CDR1 SNHLY and CDR2 FYNNEI. CDR3 DNA sequence: TGTGCCAGCAGTGATATGGGAGAATCGATTGAGGTAGCTGGGGCCAACGTCCTGACTTTC. This codes for CASSDMGESIEVAGANVLTF. Combining the CDR3 with reference TRBV2 and TRBJ2-6 gives the whole variable domain EPEVTQTPSHQVTQMGQEVILRCVPISNHLYFYWYRQILGQKVEFLVSFYNNEISEKSEIFDDQFSVERPDGSNFTLKIRSTKLEDSAMYFCASSDMGESIEVAGANVLTFGAGSRLTVL.

This sequence joins TRBV11-2 and TRBJ2-7; TRBD2 agrees at 11 bases. V shed 5 bases, J shed 1 base, and the junction held 10 bases outside the gene matches. This CDR3 is built from 17 residues. Looked up from germline, CDR1 is SGHAT and CDR2 is FQNNGV. The CDR3 bases are TGTGCCAGCAGCCCCGAGGTACTAGCGGGAGAGTCCTACGAGCAGTACTTC. It codes for CASSPEVLAGESYEQYF.

In regard to this clone: Other DNA sequences in this specimen translate into the identical CDR3. The CDR3 DNA reads as TGTGCCAGCAGCGTGGGACACCTGAACACTGAAGCTTTCTTT. This encodes CASSVGHLNTEAFF. This chain joins TRBV9 and TRBJ1-1, with D maybe TRBD1 (6 bases). The germline CDR1 and CDR2 sequences are SGDLS and YYNGEE. Trimming pared 2 bases from V and 0 bases from J, leaving 8 bases between. The CDR3 has 14 amino acids.

V is TRBV7-9 and J is TRBJ2-5; unclear D gene. The V end was cut by 2 bases, the J end by 5 bases, with 18 bases between. Germline CDR1 SEHNR, CDR2 FQNEAQ (reference sequence). The CDR3 loop spans 16 amino acids. In DNA form, the CDR3 reads TGTGCCAGCAGCTTAATGGGCAGCGCAATCGCGGAGACCCAGTACTTC. It specifies CASSLMGSAIAETQYF.

The chain uses TRBV7-7 and TRBJ2-5, with 9 bases matching TRBD2. The CDR3 is 14 residues long. In germline, CDR1 is SSHAT, CDR2 FNYEAQ (reference sequence). J lost 5 bases, V lost 6 bases, and 7 bases had no gene match. The CDR3 is CASRGAGTSETQYF. For the CDR3, the DNA is TGTGCCAGCAGGGGGGCTGGGACTAGCGAGACCCAGTACTTC.

CDR3 amino acids: CASAREMNTEAFF. CDR3 sequence (DNA): TGTGCCAGCGCTAGGGAGATGAACACTGAAGCTTTCTTT. V gene TRBV5-4 combines with J gene TRBJ1-1; no clear D. Trimming stripped 7 bases from V and 0 bases from J, with 10 bases between. This CDR3 spans 13 amino acids. CDR1 and CDR2 from the germline V gene are SGHNT and YYREEE (reference sequence).

The rearrangement links TRBV10-2 to TRBJ2-7; no clear D. The CDR3 extends over 14 amino acids. V was pared by 3 bases and J by 4 bases, with 13 bases between. The germline V gene encodes CDR1 WSHSY and CDR2 SAAADI. CDR3 sequence: CASSEKGVVYEQYF. The CDR3 DNA reads as TGCGCCAGCAGTGAAAAGGGTGTTGTTTACGAGCAGTACTTC.

Comment on this clone: Other DNA sequences in this specimen translate into the identical CDR3. The rearrangement joins TRBV6-1 to TRBJ1-5; D gene ambiguous. CDR1 MNHNS and CDR2 SASEGT come from the germline V gene. The CDR3 is made up of 13 amino acids. Trimming pared 3 bases from V and 6 bases from J, leaving 9 bases between. CDR3 protein: CASSEGLGQPQHF. The CDR3 DNA follows: TGTGCCAGCAGTGAGGGATTAGGTCAGCCCCAGCATTTT.

J is TRBJ2-7 and V is TRBV6-6; D is tentatively TRBD1 or TRBD2 (5 bases each). V was trimmed by 6 bases and J by 5 bases, leaving 14 bases between them. Germline values: CDR1 MNHNY, CDR2 SVGAGI (reference sequence). The CDR3 length is 13 residues. The CDR3 bases are TGTGCCAGCAGAAGAGGGGACCCCCACGAGCAGTACTTC. It is translated as CASRRGDPHEQYF.

In this sample, this clone turned up once. The chain uses TRBV11-2 and TRBJ2-1; D gene unclear. Germline values: CDR1 SGHAT, CDR2 FQNNGV. Trimming pared 10 bases from V and 1 base from J, leaving 14 bases between. The CDR3 is 14 residues long. In DNA, the CDR3 is TGTGCCAACCGACGGAGTTATTCCTACAATGAGCAGTTCTTC. Translated, it gives CANRRSYSYNEQFF.

This clone was seen only once. The chain combines TRBV5-5 with TRBJ2-7, with TRBD1 matching over 9 bases. Germline V gives CDR1 SGHKS, CDR2 YYEKEE (reference sequence). Unmatched junction bases numbered 9, after V lost 5 bases and J lost 6 bases. The CDR3 has 14 residues. The CDR3 loop reads CASRHPGQGFEQYF. The DNA of the CDR3 is TGTGCCAGCAGGCATCCGGGACAGGGCTTCGAGCAGTACTTC.

The V gene is TRBV21-1, the J gene TRBJ2-7; TRBD2 is taken as the D call from the table, unchecked against the DNA. TRBV21-1 constitutes a pseudogene. CDR3 length: 18 residues. The CDR3 region has the DNA TGTGCCAGCACCCTCGGCGGTAGCGGGAGAGCGCCCGCCTACGAGCAGTACTTC. Translation gives CASTLGGSGRAPAYEQYF.

The chain uses TRBV19 and TRBJ2-3; D not certain. The CDR3 loop spans 14 amino acids. V was pared by 5 bases and J by 2 bases, with 11 bases between. The germline V gene encodes CDR1 LNHDA and CDR2 SQIVND (reference sequence). DNA of the CDR3: TGTGCCAGTAGTGCCTTAGGGTCCACAGATACGCAGTATTTT. Translation gives CASSALGSTDTQYF.

With respect to this clone: At one end the junction does not follow the germline gene, possibly because of a read error. The V and J genes are TRBV18 and TRBJ2-5, with 7 nucleotides matching TRBD2. Looked up from germline, CDR1 is KGHSH and CDR2 is LQKENI. The length of the CDR3 is 14 residues. The CDR3 nucleotides are TGTGCCACCTCACCCAGCGGGGATGGAGAGACCCAGTACTTC. Translation gives CATSPSGDGETQYF.

A note on this clone: Other nucleotide sequences in the sample specify the same CDR3. The chain has TRBV14 and TRBJ1-1; maybe TRBD1 (5 bases). V lost 1 base to trimming and J lost 1 base, with 7 bases between them. The CDR3 extends over 14 amino acids. Germline V gives CDR1 SGHDN, CDR2 FVKESK. CDR3 sequence: CASSQVRGNTEAFF. In nucleotides, the CDR3 is TGTGCCAGCAGCCAAGTTAGGGGGAACACTGAAGCTTTCTTT.